Below, 23 T cell receptor beta chains from the same sample are listed, as sequenced in a study of blood T cell repertoires in COVID-19. Method: immunoSEQ multiplex PCR; TCRdb's copy keeps in-frame clones and lacks some. This table has a few hundred thousand clones, 91% appearing once. Sequenced input: peripheral blood. Every receptor here comes from a person aged 18-29 years with COVID-19, enrolled during active disease.

This chain uses TRBV5-6 with TRBJ1-1; D may be TRBD1 (5 bases). Per germline, CDR1 SGHDT and CDR2 YYEEEE. Trimming took 0 bases from V and 2 from J, leaving 11 bases between them. The CDR3 runs 15 residues. The CDR3 nucleotides read TGTGCCAGCAGCTTGGTGCGGGACGGTAACACTGAAGCTTTCTTT. Translated: CASSLVRDGNTEAFF.

V is TRBV7-9 and J is TRBJ2-2; the D gene is possibly TRBD2 (6 bases). The CDR3 has 16 amino acids. V was cut by 0 bases and J by 4 bases, with 12 bases left in between. Per germline, CDR1 SEHNR and CDR2 FQNEAQ (reference sequence). Here the CDR3 DNA reads TGTGCCAGCAGCTTAGCACTGGAGGGAGGCACCGGGGAGCTGTTTTTT. This translates into CASSLALEGGTGELFF. The complete variable domain, with remaining parts taken from reference TRBV7-9 and TRBJ2-2, reads DTGVSQNPRHKITKRGQNVTFRCDPISEHNRLYWYRQTLGQGPEFLTYFQNEAQLEKSRLLSDRFSAERPKGSFSTLEIQRTEQGDSAMYLCASSLALEGGTGELFFGEGSRLTVL.

V usage is TRBV6-5 and J usage is TRBJ1-5; tentative D call: TRBD1 (6 bases). The CDR3 spans 15 residues. V lost 8 bases and J lost 3, with 17 bases in between. Per the germline V gene, CDR1 is MNHEY and CDR2 is SVGAGI. In DNA, the CDR3 is TGTGCCAGCCAAGTGAGGGGGGGGGACAATCAGCCCCAGCATTTT. It translates to CASQVRGGDNQPQHF.

CDR3 sequence: CASSSDRVRYEQYF. CDR3 coding DNA: TGTGCCAGTTCCAGTGACAGGGTCCGCTACGAGCAGTACTTC. The rearrangement uses TRBV7-9 and TRBJ2-7; TRBD1 matches 7 bases. Germline assignment: CDR1 SEHNR and CDR2 FQNEAQ (reference sequence). V lost 9 bases to trimming and J lost 3 bases; unmatched junction nucleotides: 11. The CDR3 sequence is 14 residues long.

V and J are TRBV9 and TRBJ1-1; no reliable D call. Trimming stripped 0 bases from V and 0 bases from J, with 9 bases between. Germline V gives CDR1 SGDLS, CDR2 YYNGEE. This CDR3 comprises 15 residues. CDR3 region: CASSVGPGMNTEAFF. The CDR3 nucleotides read TGTGCCAGCAGCGTAGGGCCGGGGATGAACACTGAAGCTTTCTTT.

The chain couples TRBV3-1 (or the pseudogene TRBV3-2) to TRBJ1-1, with D possibly TRBD1 on 6 matching bases. CDR3 length: 14 residues. V lost 4 bases, J lost 3 bases, and 12 bases lay in between. Germline-derived CDR1 and CDR2 are LGHDT and YNNKEL (reference sequence). CDR3 sequence reads: CASSLRGADTEAFF. CDR3 nucleotide sequence: TGTGCCAGCAGCCTCCGGGGGGCTGACACTGAAGCTTTCTTT.

This CDR3 reads CSVEGADYGYTF. The CDR3 nucleotides read TGCAGCGTTGAGGGGGCTGATTATGGCTACACCTTC. The V call is TRBV29-1, the J call TRBJ1-2, with D maybe TRBD1 (6 bases). From germline, CDR1 is SQVTM and CDR2 ANQGSEA. The ends were cut back, 3 bases at V and 5 bases at J, with 10 bases in the middle. The CDR3 covers 12 residues.

The chain carries TRBV7-9 and TRBJ1-4; D may be TRBD1 (5 bases). Trimming stripped 8 bases from V and 7 bases from J, with 20 bases between. Germline assignment: CDR1 SEHNR and CDR2 FQNEAQ (reference sequence). This CDR3 region has 15 residues. The CDR3 protein is CASGIRGTVTEKLFF. DNA for the CDR3: TGTGCCAGCGGGATTCGGGGGACGGTGACTGAAAAACTGTTTTTT.

As DNA, the CDR3 is TGTGCCAGCAGGACTCTAGCAGCAGATACGCAGTATTTT. Residues: CASRTLAADTQYF. The rearrangement links TRBV7-2 to TRBJ2-3; the D gene is possibly TRBD2 (5 bases). The length of the CDR3 is 13 residues. Germline V CDR1 and CDR2: SGHTA, FQGNSA. Deletions cut 6 bases from V and 4 bases from J, with 11 bases between.

The gene calls are TRBV30 and TRBJ1-1; tentatively, D is TRBD1 (6 bases). Germline assignment: CDR1 GTSNPN and CDR2 SVGIG (reference sequence). Trimming stripped 4 bases from V and 5 bases from J, with 17 bases between. CDR3 length: 14 residues. The CDR3 DNA is TGTGCCTGGACTGTGACAGGTTCTTGGACTGAAGCTTTCTTT. As protein: CAWTVTGSWTEAFF.

The CDR3 DNA reads TGTGCCAGCAGCCCAGCGAGCTTTTCTGGAAACACCATATATTTT. This sequence encodes CASSPASFSGNTIYF. V is TRBV11-2 and J is TRBJ1-3; D is unresolved. The germline gives CDR1 SGHAT, CDR2 FQNNGV. The CDR3 is made up of 15 amino acids. V was cut by 5 bases and J by 1 base, with 12 bases left in between. The whole variable domain, remainder taken from reference TRBV11-2 and TRBJ1-3, is EAGVAQSPRYKIIEKRQSVAFWCNPISGHATLYWYQQILGQGPKLLIQFQNNGVVDDSQLPKDRFSAERLKGVDSTLKIQPAKLEDSAVYLCASSPASFSGNTIYFGEGSWLTVV.

The chain joins TRBV12-3 or TRBV12-4 to TRBJ2-1; no definite D call. The CDR3 is made up of 12 amino acids. V was shortened by 6 bases and J by 4 bases, with 7 bases between the two germline ends. CDR3 in amino acids: CASRDKYNEQFF. The DNA of the CDR3 is TGTGCCAGCAGAGACAAATACAATGAGCAGTTCTTC.

The chain joins TRBV24-1 to TRBJ2-1; no firm D call. V lost 4 bases and J lost 0, with 12 bases in between. The germline gives CDR1 KGHDR, CDR2 SFDVKD. This CDR3 region has 16 residues. CDR3 bases: TGTGCCACCAGTGACCTTACCGGTGGCTCCTACAATGAGCAGTTCTTC. It codes for CATSDLTGGSYNEQFF.

The chain carries TRBV7-2 and TRBJ2-5; TRBD2 matches at 8 bases. This CDR3 is 16 amino acids long. CDR1 SGHTA and CDR2 FQGNSA come from the germline V gene. Trimming cost V 4 bases and J 5 bases; bases outside gene matches: 12. The chain's CDR3 is CASSSGTRGNSETQYF. As DNA, the CDR3 is TGTGCCAGCAGCTCCGGGACTAGGGGGAACTCGGAGACCCAGTACTTC.

The chain links TRBV15 to TRBJ1-1; D gene uncertain. With 0 bases removed from V and 0 bases from J, the gap between germline ends came to 14 bases. CDR1 is LNHNV and CDR2 is YYDKDF in the germline V gene (reference sequence). The CDR3 is 17 amino acids. This CDR3 reads CATSRDPGRHMNTEAFF. DNA for the CDR3: TGTGCCACCAGCAGAGACCCTGGGAGGCACATGAACACTGAAGCTTTCTTT.

The rearrangement joins TRBV27 to TRBJ2-7; tentative D call: TRBD1 (5 bases). V was cut by 2 bases and J by 2 bases, with 7 bases left in between. This CDR3 is built from 13 residues. Germline values: CDR1 MNHEY, CDR2 SMNVEV (reference sequence). The chain's CDR3 is CASSLRGPYEQYF. The CDR3 DNA reads TGTGCCAGCAGTTTAAGGGGCCCCTACGAGCAGTACTTC.

The chain combines TRBV7-9 with TRBJ2-5; TRBD2 agrees at 12 bases. The CDR3 totals 17 residues. The germline V gene encodes CDR1 SEHNR and CDR2 FQNEAQ (reference sequence). The V gene end was trimmed by 4 bases and the J gene end by 5 bases; junction bases not matched to a gene: 11. DNA for the CDR3: TGTGCCAGCAGCTCGATAAGCGGACTAGCGGGATATGAGACCCAGTACTTC. The encoded protein is CASSSISGLAGYETQYF.

The rearrangement joins TRBV7-2 to TRBJ2-3; unclear D gene. The CDR3 has 17 residues. CDR1 and CDR2 (germline): SGHTA, FQGNSA. With 1 base removed from V and 0 bases from J, the gap between germline ends came to 14 bases. The chain's CDR3 is CASSLGVRMRSTDTQYF. The CDR3 nucleotides are TGTGCCAGCAGCTTAGGGGTGCGAATGCGGAGCACAGATACGCAGTATTTT.

The chain employs TRBV2 and TRBJ1-2; 7 nucleotides agree with TRBD1. Germline trimming cut 4 bases from V and 2 bases from J; bases unmatched to any gene: 7. This CDR3 region has 15 residues. The germline V gene encodes CDR1 SNHLY and CDR2 FYNNEI. CDR3 sequence: CASSGTGGKNYGYTF. The CDR3 nucleotides are TGTGCCAGCAGTGGGACAGGCGGGAAAAACTATGGCTACACCTTC.

The chain is built from TRBV28 and TRBJ1-2; D not certain. V was pared by 4 bases and J by 3 bases, with 12 bases between. This CDR3 has 14 amino acids. Germline CDR1 and CDR2: MDHEN and SYDVKM. CDR3: CASSSRTEDYGYTF. In nucleotides, the CDR3 is TGTGCCAGCAGTTCTCGGACGGAGGACTATGGCTACACCTTC.

DNA for the CDR3: TGTGCCAGCAGCGGTAGCCAGGGGCAAGAGACCCAGTACTTC. Its protein product is CASSGSQGQETQYF. This chain joins TRBV9 and TRBJ2-5; TRBD1 is a possible D gene (6 bases). The CDR3 length is 14 residues. V lost 3 bases and J 2 bases, leaving 11 bases between the germline ends. Per the germline V gene, CDR1 is SGDLS and CDR2 is YYNGEE. Together with reference TRBV9 and TRBJ2-5, the CDR3 gives the full variable domain: DSGVTQTPKHLITATGQRVTLRCSPRSGDLSVYWYQQSLDQGLQFLIQYYNGEERAKGNILERFSAQQFPDLHSELNLSSLELGDSALYFCASSGSQGQETQYFGPGTRLLVL.

The CDR3 DNA sequence: TGCGCCAGCAGCCAACAGGATAGCGGGAATGAGCAGTTCTTC. Encoded protein: CASSQQDSGNEQFF. This sequence joins TRBV5-1 and TRBJ2-1; 7 nucleotides align to TRBD2. The CDR3 length is 14 residues. In germline, CDR1 is SGHRS, CDR2 YFSETQ. The V gene end was trimmed by 4 bases and the J gene end by 7 bases; junction bases not matched to a gene: 8.

The chain employs TRBV6-5 and TRBJ1-5; TRBD1 agrees at 9 bases. Germline V gene sequence: CDR1 MNHEY, CDR2 SVGAGI. The CDR3 runs to 15 residues. J was trimmed by 6 bases and V by 6 bases; bases with no gene match: 9. The CDR3 sequence: CASRAGTGRFQPQHF. CDR3 in DNA: TGTGCCAGCAGAGCCGGGACAGGGCGGTTTCAGCCCCAGCATTTT.